The 16 T cell receptor beta chains below all came from one sample that was sequenced in a study of T cell responses to AZD1222 COVID-19 vaccine. Produced via immunoSEQ multiplex PCR; TCRdb's table is partial and in-frame only. The sample has tens of thousands of clones; around 85% are singletons. This specimen consisted of peripheral blood, obtained on day 0 of MenACWY control vaccination. The receptors derive from an adult in good health.

The CDR3, as DNA: TGCGCCAGCAGCCTCCTAGGGCTAAATGAGCAGTTCTTC. It translates to CASSLLGLNEQFF. The rearrangement uses TRBV4-1 and TRBJ2-1, with D uncertain. The CDR3 is made up of 13 amino acids. The V and J ends lost 4 bases and 7 bases respectively, with 11 bases between them. Germline values: CDR1 MGHRA, CDR2 YSYEKL.

The gene calls are TRBV27 and TRBJ1-4; D gene unclear. In germline, CDR1 is MNHEY, CDR2 SMNVEV (reference sequence). The CDR3 is 13 residues long. V lost 2 bases and J lost 2, with 3 bases in between. CDR3 nucleotides: TGTGCCAGCAGTTTAATGACTAATGAAAAACTGTTTTTT. Its protein is CASSLMTNEKLFF.

This clone was seen just once. This chain joins TRBV7-2 and TRBJ1-5; D possibly corresponds to TRBD1 (6 bases). Trimming stripped 5 bases from V and 6 bases from J, with 26 bases between. CDR1 SGHTA and CDR2 FQGNSA come from the germline V gene. CDR3 length equals 18 residues. The CDR3 bases are TGTGCCAGCAGCCCTGGCGTGGGTGGGGGCGGCGTGGGTCAGCCCCAGCATTTT. Protein product: CASSPGVGGGGVGQPQHF.

The genes are TRBV13 and TRBJ1-2, with unresolved D. CDR1 is PRHDT and CDR2 is FYEKMQ in the germline V gene (reference sequence). The germline V and J ends were trimmed by 0 bases and 3 bases, with 5 bases remaining between them. The CDR3 length is 13 residues. The CDR3 DNA reads as TGTGCCAGCAGCTTAGGCCAGGACTATGGCTACACCTTC. It codes for CASSLGQDYGYTF.

V gene TRBV21-1 combines with J gene TRBJ2-5. TRBV21-1 is an annotated pseudogene. The CDR3 loop spans 13 amino acids. The DNA of the CDR3 is TGTGCCAGCAGCCCCTGGAACCAGGAGACCCAGTACTTC. It translates to CASSPWNQETQYF.

CDR3 residues: CASSGGQTSYGYTF. The CDR3 DNA reads as TGTGCCAGCAGCGGCGGACAGACCTCCTATGGCTACACCTTC. This chain links TRBV9 with TRBJ1-2, with D possibly TRBD1 on 6 matching bases. The CDR3 extends over 14 amino acids. V lost 3 bases, J lost 4 bases, and 13 bases lay in between. The V gene's germline CDR1 is SGDLS and CDR2 YYNGEE.

The chain employs TRBV5-8 and TRBJ2-7; 12 nucleotides agree with TRBD2. Unmatched junction bases numbered 6, after V lost 2 bases and J lost 0 bases. In germline, CDR1 is SGHTS, CDR2 YDEGEE. CDR3 length equals 17 residues. The CDR3 coding sequence is TGTGCCAGCAGCTTCCGACTAGCGGGGGACATCTCCTACGAGCAGTACTTC. This codes for CASSFRLAGDISYEQYF.

This clone was picked up a small number of times. The chain combines TRBV11-2 with TRBJ2-2; D possibly corresponds to TRBD2 (5 bases). Germline lookup yields CDR1 SGHAT and CDR2 FQNNGV. This CDR3 comprises 15 residues. V gave up 5 bases and J gave up 0 bases, with 10 bases separating them. This chain's CDR3 is CASSTDFPNTGELFF. The CDR3, as DNA: TGTGCCAGCAGCACGGACTTCCCGAACACCGGGGAGCTGTTTTTT. Full variable domain (rest looked up from reference TRBV11-2 and TRBJ2-2): EAGVAQSPRYKIIEKRQSVAFWCNPISGHATLYWYQQILGQGPKLLIQFQNNGVVDDSQLPKDRFSAERLKGVDSTLKIQPAKLEDSAVYLCASSTDFPNTGELFFGEGSRLTVL.

This clone was seen at least ten times. This chain connects TRBV6-5 to TRBJ2-5; D could derive from TRBD1 or TRBD2 (5 bases each). Trimming left V 0 bases short and J 5 bases short, with 10 bases between. The CDR3 is 14 residues long. Germline loops: CDR1 MNHEY, CDR2 SVGAGI. CDR3 sequence: CASSYSDGAETQYF. CDR3 in DNA: TGTGCCAGCAGTTACTCTGACGGGGCCGAGACCCAGTACTTC.

The chain combines TRBV28 with TRBJ1-5, with no clear D. The germline V gene has CDR1 MDHEN and CDR2 SYDVKM. V dropped 9 bases and J dropped 4 bases, with 16 bases sitting between them. The CDR3 length is 14 residues. The DNA of the CDR3 is TGTGCCAGTGGGGAAGACGGGCTTAATCAGCCCCAGCATTTT. Translating gives CASGEDGLNQPQHF. Complete variable domain (other parts from reference TRBV28 and TRBJ1-5): DVKVTQSSRYLVKRTGEKVFLECVQDMDHENMFWYRQDPGLGLRLIYFSYDVKMKEKGDIPEGYSVSREKKERFSLILESASTNQTSMYLCASGEDGLNQPQHFGDGTRLSIL.

This clone was recorded only once. The J gene is TRBJ2-3, the V gene TRBV5-1; maybe TRBD2 (5 bases). Germline loops: CDR1 SGHRS, CDR2 YFSETQ. Trimming took 0 bases from V and 7 from J, leaving 15 bases between them. CDR3 length equals 15 residues. This chain's CDR3 is CASSLAPGSMNTQYF. The CDR3 DNA reads as TGCGCCAGCAGCTTGGCCCCGGGGTCCATGAATACGCAGTATTTT.

V usage is TRBV27 and J usage is TRBJ1-3; 7 positions agree with TRBD1. J lost 2 bases, V lost 6 bases, and 7 bases had no gene match. Germline CDR1 reads MNHEY; CDR2 reads SMNVEV (reference sequence). The CDR3 totals 15 residues. CDR3 residues: CASSPTGMAGNTIYF. For the CDR3, the DNA is TGTGCCAGCAGCCCGACAGGGATGGCTGGAAACACCATATATTTT.

This clone appeared once. The chain combines TRBV5-1 with TRBJ2-1, with D possibly matching TRBD2 (5 bases). CDR3 size: 15 residues. V was cut by 0 bases and J by 5 bases, with 12 bases left in between. Germline V gives CDR1 SGHRS, CDR2 YFSETQ. CDR3 coding DNA: TGCGCCAGCAGCTTGGGCAGCGGACTCAACAATGAGCAGTTCTTC. Translated, it gives CASSLGSGLNNEQFF.

The chain links TRBV4-1 to TRBJ2-7; 7 bases align to TRBD1. Trimming removed 1 base from V and 3 bases from J; junction bases left unmatched: 6. Germline V gives CDR1 MGHRA, CDR2 YSYEKL. The CDR3 totals 15 residues. The CDR3 protein is CASSQASGQHYEQYF. The CDR3 DNA is TGCGCCAGCAGCCAAGCCTCGGGACAGCACTACGAGCAGTACTTC.

The chain combines TRBV5-1 with TRBJ1-1; D is unresolved. CDR1 SGHRS and CDR2 YFSETQ come from the germline V gene. CDR3 size: 12 residues. V lost 4 bases to trimming and J lost 11 bases, with 15 bases between them. The CDR3 nucleotides are TGCGCCAGCAGCGAGGGCCCGATGGGGGCTTTCTTT. Its protein product is CASSEGPMGAFF. Drawing the rest from reference TRBV5-1 and TRBJ1-1, the complete variable domain is KAGVTQTPRYLIKTRGQQVTLSCSPISGHRSVSWYQQTPGQGLQFLFEYFSETQRNKGNFPGRFSGRQFSNSRSEMNVSTLELGDSALYLCASSEGPMGAFFGQGTRLTVV.

J is TRBJ1-6 and V is TRBV9, with D maybe TRBD1 (5 bases). The CDR3 contains 17 residues. Germline V gene lookup returns CDR1 SGDLS and CDR2 YYNGEE. V dropped 4 bases and J dropped 7 bases, with 21 bases sitting between them. The CDR3 DNA is TGTGCCAGCAGCAAAACCGGGACGGCCGGCGGAAATTCACCCCTCCACTTT. Translated: CASSKTGTAGGNSPLHF.